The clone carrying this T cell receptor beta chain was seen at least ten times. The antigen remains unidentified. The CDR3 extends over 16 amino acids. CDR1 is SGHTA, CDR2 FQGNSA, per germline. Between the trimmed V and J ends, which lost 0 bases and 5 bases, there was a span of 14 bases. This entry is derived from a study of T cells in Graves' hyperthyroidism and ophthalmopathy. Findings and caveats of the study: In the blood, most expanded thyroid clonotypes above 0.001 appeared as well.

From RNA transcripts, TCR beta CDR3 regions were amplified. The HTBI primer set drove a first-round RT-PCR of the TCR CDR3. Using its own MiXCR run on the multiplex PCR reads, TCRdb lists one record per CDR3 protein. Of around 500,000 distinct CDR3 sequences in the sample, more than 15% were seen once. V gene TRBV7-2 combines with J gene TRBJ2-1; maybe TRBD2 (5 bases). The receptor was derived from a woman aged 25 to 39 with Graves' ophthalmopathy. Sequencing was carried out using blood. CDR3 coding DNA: TGTGCCAGCAGCTTAGCATTTCTAGCCGGTAACAATGAGCAGTTCTTC. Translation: CASSLAFLAGNNEQFF.